The TCR beta chain under discussion was sequenced for a study of response to subunit inactivated influenza vaccine. This clonotype was detected a few times. Germline assignment: CDR1 SNHLY and CDR2 FYNNEI. CDR3 size: 14 residues. V lost 4 bases, J lost 3 bases, and 4 bases stayed unmatched. TCRdb independently ran MiXCR on the RT-PCR reads; one entry per CDR3 protein. There are more than 550,000 distinct CDR3 sequences in the sample; over 9% occur only once, and roughly 11% lies in the top ten. This same sample was also part of a study on T cells expressing NK-cell markers. From that study: The cDNA for TCR beta came from 5'RACE template switching with UMIs. Dominant NKG2C+ clonotypes were found to form 1.0-7.0% of CD8+ T cells in 5 or 6 donors.

J is TRBJ2-3 and V is TRBV2, with 7 nucleotides matching TRBD2. This TCR was recovered from a man aged 50-59 years who received an inactivated influenza vaccine. The sample in question was PBMCs from blood, obtained on the day of vaccination. As DNA, the CDR3 is TGTGCCAGCAGTGTAGGACTAGGGACAGATACGCAGTATTTT. Its translation is CASSVGLGTDTQYF.